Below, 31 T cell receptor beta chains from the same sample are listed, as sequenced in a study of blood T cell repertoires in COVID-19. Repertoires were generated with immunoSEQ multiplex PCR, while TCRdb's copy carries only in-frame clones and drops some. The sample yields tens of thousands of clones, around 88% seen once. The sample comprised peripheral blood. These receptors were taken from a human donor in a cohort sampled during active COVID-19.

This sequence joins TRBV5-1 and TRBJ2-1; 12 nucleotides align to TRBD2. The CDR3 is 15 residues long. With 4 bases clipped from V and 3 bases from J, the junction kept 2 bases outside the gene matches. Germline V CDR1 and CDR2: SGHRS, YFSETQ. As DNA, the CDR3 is TGCGCCAGCAGCGCTAGCGGGGGGGGCTACAATGAGCAGTTCTTC. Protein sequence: CASSASGGGYNEQFF. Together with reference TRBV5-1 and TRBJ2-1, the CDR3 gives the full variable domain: KAGVTQTPRYLIKTRGQQVTLSCSPISGHRSVSWYQQTPGQGLQFLFEYFSETQRNKGNFPGRFSGRQFSNSRSEMNVSTLELGDSALYLCASSASGGGYNEQFFGPGTRLTVL.

This CDR3 is CASSQGGRAREQFF. CDR3 DNA sequence: TGTGCCAGCAGCCAGGGTGGGAGGGCCCGTGAGCAGTTCTTC. The rearrangement joins TRBV7-9 to TRBJ2-1; 7 bases fit TRBD2. The CDR3 has 14 residues. Trimming at V came to 5 bases and at J to 9 bases, leaving 10 bases not matched to a gene. In germline, CDR1 is SEHNR, CDR2 FQNEAQ (reference sequence).

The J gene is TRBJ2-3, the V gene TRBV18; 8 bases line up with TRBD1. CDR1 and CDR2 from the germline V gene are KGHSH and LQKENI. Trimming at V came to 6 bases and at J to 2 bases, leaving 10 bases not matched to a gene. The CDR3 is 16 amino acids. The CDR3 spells CASSYTGGTYTDTQYF. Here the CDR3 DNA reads TGTGCCAGCTCGTACACAGGGGGGACATACACAGATACGCAGTATTTT.

CDR3 sequence reads: CASSLQRAKNIQYF. CDR3 nucleotide sequence: TGTGCCAGCAGCTTGCAGCGAGCCAAAAACATTCAGTACTTC. V and J are TRBV11-2 and TRBJ2-4; no clear D. The ends were cut back, 3 bases at V and 0 bases at J, with 6 bases in the middle. The germline gives CDR1 SGHAT, CDR2 FQNNGV. The CDR3 contains 14 residues.

The chain's CDR3 is CASSQLIQGVMNTEAFF. CDR3 nucleotides: TGCGCCAGCAGCCAATTGATACAGGGTGTGATGAACACTGAAGCTTTCTTT. The chain links TRBV4-1 to TRBJ1-1; D possibly corresponds to TRBD1 (6 bases). CDR1 MGHRA and CDR2 YSYEKL come from the germline V gene. Trimming shortened V by 2 bases and J by 0 bases, and 16 bases separated the two germline ends. This CDR3 is built from 17 residues.

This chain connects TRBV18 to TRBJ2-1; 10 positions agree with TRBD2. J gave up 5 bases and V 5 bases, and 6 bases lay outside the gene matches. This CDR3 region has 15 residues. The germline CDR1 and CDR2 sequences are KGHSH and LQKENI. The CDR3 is CASSYTSGVNNEQFF. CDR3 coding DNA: TGTGCCAGCTCATATACTAGCGGGGTTAACAATGAGCAGTTCTTC.

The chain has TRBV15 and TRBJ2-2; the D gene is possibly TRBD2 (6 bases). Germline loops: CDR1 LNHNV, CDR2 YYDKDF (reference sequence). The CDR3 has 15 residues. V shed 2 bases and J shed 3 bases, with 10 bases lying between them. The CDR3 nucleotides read TGTGCCACCAGCAGATCACTAGCTGACACCGGGGAGCTGTTTTTT. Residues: CATSRSLADTGELFF.

The CDR3 coding sequence is TGTGCCAGCAGCCGGACTAGCGGGACCGGGGAGCTGTTTTTT. This translates into CASSRTSGTGELFF. This chain joins TRBV7-6 and TRBJ2-2; 11 bases agree with TRBD2. The length of the CDR3 is 14 residues. Germline V gene data show CDR1 as SGHVS and CDR2 as FNYEAQ. The trim removed 5 bases at V and 5 bases at J, leaving 1 base unmatched.

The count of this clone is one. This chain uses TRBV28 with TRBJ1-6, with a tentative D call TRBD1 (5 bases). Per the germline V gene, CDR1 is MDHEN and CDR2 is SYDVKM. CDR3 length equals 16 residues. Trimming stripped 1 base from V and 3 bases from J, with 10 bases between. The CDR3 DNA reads TGTGCCAGCAGTTTATTGGGGCAGAGCTATAATTCACCCCTCCACTTT. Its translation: CASSLLGQSYNSPLHF.

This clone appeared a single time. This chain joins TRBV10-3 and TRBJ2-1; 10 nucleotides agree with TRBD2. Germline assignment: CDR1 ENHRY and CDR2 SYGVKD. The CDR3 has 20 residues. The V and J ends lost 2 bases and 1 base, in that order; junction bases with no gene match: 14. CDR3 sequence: CAISEPTLRLAGRSYNEQFF. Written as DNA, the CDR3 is TGTGCCATCAGTGAGCCGACCCTCCGACTAGCGGGTCGGTCCTACAATGAGCAGTTCTTC.

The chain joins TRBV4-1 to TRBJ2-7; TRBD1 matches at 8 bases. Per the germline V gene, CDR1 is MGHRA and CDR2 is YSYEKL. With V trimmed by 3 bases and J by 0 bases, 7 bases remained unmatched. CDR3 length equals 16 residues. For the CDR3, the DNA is TGCGCCAGCAGCCACGCGGGACAGGCCATCTCCTACGAGCAGTACTTC. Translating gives CASSHAGQAISYEQYF.

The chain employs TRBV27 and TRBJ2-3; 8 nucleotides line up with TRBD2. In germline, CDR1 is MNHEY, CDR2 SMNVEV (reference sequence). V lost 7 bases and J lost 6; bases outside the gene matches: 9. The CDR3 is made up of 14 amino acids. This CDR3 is CASTPGGSGDTQYF. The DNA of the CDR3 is TGTGCCAGCACGCCGGGGGGGAGCGGGGATACGCAGTATTTT.

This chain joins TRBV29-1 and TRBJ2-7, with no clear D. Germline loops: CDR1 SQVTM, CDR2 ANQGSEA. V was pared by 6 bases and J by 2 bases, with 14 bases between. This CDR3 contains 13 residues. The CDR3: CSVRDQVTYEQYF. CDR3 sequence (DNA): TGCAGCGTACGAGATCAGGTTACCTACGAGCAGTACTTC.

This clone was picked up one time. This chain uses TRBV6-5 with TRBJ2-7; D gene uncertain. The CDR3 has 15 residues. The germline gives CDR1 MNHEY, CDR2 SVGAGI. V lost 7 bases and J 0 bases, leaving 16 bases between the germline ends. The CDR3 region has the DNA TGTGCCAGCACAAGCCGTCCAGGTTCCTCCTACGAGCAGTACTTC. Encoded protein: CASTSRPGSSYEQYF.

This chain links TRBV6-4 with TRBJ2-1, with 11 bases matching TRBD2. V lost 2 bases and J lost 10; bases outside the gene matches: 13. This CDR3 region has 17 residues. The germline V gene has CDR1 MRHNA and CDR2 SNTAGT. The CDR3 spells CASSDTSSGRALREQFF. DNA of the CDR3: TGTGCCAGCAGTGACACCAGTAGCGGGAGGGCCTTGAGAGAGCAGTTCTTC.

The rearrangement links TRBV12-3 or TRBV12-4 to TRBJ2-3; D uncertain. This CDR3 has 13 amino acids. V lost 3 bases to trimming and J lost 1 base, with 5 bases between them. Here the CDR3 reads CASSLAGTDTQYF. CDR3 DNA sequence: TGTGCCAGCAGTTTGGCAGGCACAGATACGCAGTATTTT.

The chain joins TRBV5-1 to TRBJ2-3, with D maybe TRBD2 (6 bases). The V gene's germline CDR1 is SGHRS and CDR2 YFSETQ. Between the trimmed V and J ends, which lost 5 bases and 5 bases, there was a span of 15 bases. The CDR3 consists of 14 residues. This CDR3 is CASRWAGGGDTQYF. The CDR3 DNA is TGCGCCAGCAGGTGGGCCGGGGGAGGAGATACGCAGTATTTT.

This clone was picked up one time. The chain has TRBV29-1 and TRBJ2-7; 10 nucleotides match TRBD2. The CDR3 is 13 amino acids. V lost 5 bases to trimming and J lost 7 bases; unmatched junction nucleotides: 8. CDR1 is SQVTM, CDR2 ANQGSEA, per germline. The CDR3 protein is CSVRAGGGREQYF. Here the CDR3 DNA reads TGCAGCGTTCGAGCGGGAGGGGGTAGGGAGCAGTACTTC.

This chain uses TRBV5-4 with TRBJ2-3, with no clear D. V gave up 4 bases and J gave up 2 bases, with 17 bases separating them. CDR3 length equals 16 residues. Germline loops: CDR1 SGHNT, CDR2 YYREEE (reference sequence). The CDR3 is CASSLPTHTSTDTQYF. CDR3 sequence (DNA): TGTGCCAGCAGCCTGCCGACTCATACATCCACAGATACGCAGTATTTT. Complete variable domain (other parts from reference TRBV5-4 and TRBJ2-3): ETGVTQSPTHLIKTRGQQVTLRCSSQSGHNTVSWYQQALGQGPQFIFQYYREEENGRGNFPPRFSGLQFPNYSSELNVNALELDDSALYLCASSLPTHTSTDTQYFGPGTRLTVL.

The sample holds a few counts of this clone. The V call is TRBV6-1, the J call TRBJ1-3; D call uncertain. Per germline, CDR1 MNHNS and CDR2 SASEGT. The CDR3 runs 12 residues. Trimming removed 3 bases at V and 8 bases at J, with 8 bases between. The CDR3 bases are TGTGCCAGCAGTGATGAGGGATACACCATATATTTT. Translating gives CASSDEGYTIYF.

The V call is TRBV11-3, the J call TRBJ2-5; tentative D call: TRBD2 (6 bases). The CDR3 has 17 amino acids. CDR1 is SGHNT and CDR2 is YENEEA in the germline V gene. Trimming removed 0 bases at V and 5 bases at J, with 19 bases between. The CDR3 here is CASSLEWAGRASETQYF. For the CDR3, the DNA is TGTGCCAGCAGCTTAGAATGGGCGGGGCGAGCTTCTGAGACCCAGTACTTC. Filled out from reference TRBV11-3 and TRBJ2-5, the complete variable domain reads EAGVVQSPRYKIIEKKQPVAFWCNPISGHNTLYWYLQNLGQGPELLIRYENEEAVDDSQLPKDRFSAERLKGVDSTLKIQPAELGDSAVYLCASSLEWAGRASETQYFGPGTRLLVL.

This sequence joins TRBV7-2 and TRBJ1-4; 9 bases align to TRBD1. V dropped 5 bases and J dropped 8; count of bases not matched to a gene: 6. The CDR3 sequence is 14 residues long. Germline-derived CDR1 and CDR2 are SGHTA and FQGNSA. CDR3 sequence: CASSTDRGREKLFF. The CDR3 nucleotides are TGTGCCAGCAGCACGGACAGGGGTCGCGAAAAACTGTTTTTT. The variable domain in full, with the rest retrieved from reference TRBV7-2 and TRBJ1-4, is GAGVSQSPSNKVTEKGKDVELRCDPISGHTALYWYRQSLGQGLEFLIYFQGNSAPDKSGLPSDRFSAERTGGSVSTLTIQRTQQEDSAVYLCASSTDRGREKLFFGSGTQLSVL.

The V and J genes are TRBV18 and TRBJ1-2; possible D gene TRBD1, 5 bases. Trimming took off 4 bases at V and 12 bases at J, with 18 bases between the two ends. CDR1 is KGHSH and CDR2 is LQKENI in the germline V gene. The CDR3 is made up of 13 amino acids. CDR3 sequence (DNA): TGTGCCAGCTCACTCACTTCCGAGCTGGGGCACACCTTC. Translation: CASSLTSELGHTF.

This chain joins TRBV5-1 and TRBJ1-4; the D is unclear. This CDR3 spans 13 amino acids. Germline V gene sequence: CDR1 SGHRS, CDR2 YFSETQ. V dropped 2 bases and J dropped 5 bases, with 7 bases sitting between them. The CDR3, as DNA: TGCGCCAGCAGCTTCCGCGGGAATGAAAAACTGTTTTTT. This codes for CASSFRGNEKLFF. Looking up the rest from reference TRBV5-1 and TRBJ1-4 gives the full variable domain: KAGVTQTPRYLIKTRGQQVTLSCSPISGHRSVSWYQQTPGQGLQFLFEYFSETQRNKGNFPGRFSGRQFSNSRSEMNVSTLELGDSALYLCASSFRGNEKLFFGSGTQLSVL.

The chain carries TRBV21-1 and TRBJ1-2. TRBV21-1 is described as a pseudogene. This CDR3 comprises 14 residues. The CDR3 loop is CASSKDEAIYGYTF. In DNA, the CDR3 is TGTGCCAGCAGCAAAGATGAGGCCATTTATGGCTACACCTTC.

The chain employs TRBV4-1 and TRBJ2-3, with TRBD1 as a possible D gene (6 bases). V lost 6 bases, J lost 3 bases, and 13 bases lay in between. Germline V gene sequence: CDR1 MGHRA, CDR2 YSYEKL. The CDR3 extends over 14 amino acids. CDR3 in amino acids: CASRRTGLTDTQYF. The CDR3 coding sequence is TGCGCCAGCAGGCGTACAGGGTTAACAGATACGCAGTATTTT.

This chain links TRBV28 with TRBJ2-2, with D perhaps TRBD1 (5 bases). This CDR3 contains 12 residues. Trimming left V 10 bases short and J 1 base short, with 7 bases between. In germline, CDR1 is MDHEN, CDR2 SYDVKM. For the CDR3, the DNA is TGTGCCACCACAGGGAACACCGGGGAGCTGTTTTTT. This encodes CATTGNTGELFF.

DNA for the CDR3: TGTGCCAGCAGCCGCGGGACGGGGTACTATGGCTACACCTTC. Protein sequence: CASSRGTGYYGYTF. The chain joins TRBV5-6 to TRBJ1-2; a possible D gene is TRBD1 (5 bases). The V end was cut by 4 bases, the J end by 3 bases, with 13 bases between. This CDR3 is built from 14 residues. The germline CDR1 and CDR2 sequences are SGHDT and YYEEEE.

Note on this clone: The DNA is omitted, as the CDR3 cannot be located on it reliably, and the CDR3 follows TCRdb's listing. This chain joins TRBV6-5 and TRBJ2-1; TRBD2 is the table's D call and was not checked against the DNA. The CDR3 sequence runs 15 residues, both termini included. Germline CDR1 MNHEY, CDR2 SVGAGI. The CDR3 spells CASSTSGLLYNEQFF.

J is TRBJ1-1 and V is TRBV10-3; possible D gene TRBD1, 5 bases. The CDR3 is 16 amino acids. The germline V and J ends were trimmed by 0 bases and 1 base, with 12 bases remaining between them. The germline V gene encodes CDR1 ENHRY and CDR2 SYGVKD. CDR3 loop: CAISESRAGGNTEAFF. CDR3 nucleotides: TGTGCCATCAGTGAGTCGAGGGCGGGGGGGAACACTGAAGCTTTCTTT.

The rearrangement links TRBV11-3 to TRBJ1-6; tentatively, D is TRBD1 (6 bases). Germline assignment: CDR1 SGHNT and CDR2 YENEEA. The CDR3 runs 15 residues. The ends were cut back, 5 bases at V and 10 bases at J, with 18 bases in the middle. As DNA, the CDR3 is TGTGCCAGCAGCCCAAGCCTCGGAAGGGGGTCACCCCTCCACTTT. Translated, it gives CASSPSLGRGSPLHF.